These 9 T cell receptor beta chains were all obtained from the same sample, sequenced in a study of blood T cell repertoires in COVID-19. Using immunoSEQ multiplex PCR, the repertoire was profiled, and TCRdb retains in-frame clones only, with some absent. The sample gives approximately 85,000 clones, about nine tenths of which show up once; around 3% is in the top ten. The sequencing sample was made of peripheral blood. Receptors originate from a woman aged 45-59 years with active or convalescent COVID-19.

CDR3 sequence (DNA): TGTGCCAGCAGCTCCCAAGTAGGCCAGGGTGGAGAGCAGTACTTC. This codes for CASSSQVGQGGEQYF. The chain combines TRBV7-9 with TRBJ2-7; D may be TRBD1 (5 bases). The V gene lost 4 bases and the J gene lost 7 bases, with 20 bases spanning the gap. CDR3 length: 15 residues. Germline V gene data show CDR1 as SEHNR and CDR2 as FQNEAQ (reference sequence).

The J gene is TRBJ1-1, the V gene TRBV5-4; 7 bases line up with TRBD1. This CDR3 spans 16 amino acids. Germline V gene data show CDR1 as SGHNT and CDR2 as YYREEE (reference sequence). Trimming cost V 4 bases and J 1 base; bases outside gene matches: 10. This CDR3 is CASSADRRATNTEAFF. CDR3 bases: TGTGCCAGCAGCGCGGACAGGAGAGCTACGAACACTGAAGCTTTCTTT.

The chain couples TRBV25-1 to TRBJ2-7; 8 bases align to TRBD1. J lost 3 bases, V lost 4 bases, and 5 bases had no gene match. The CDR3 is made up of 14 amino acids. The germline gives CDR1 MGHDK, CDR2 SYGVNS. The CDR3 here is CASSGDRTRYEQYF. The CDR3 nucleotides are TGTGCCAGCAGTGGGGACAGGACCCGCTACGAGCAGTACTTC.

V is TRBV3-1 (or the pseudogene TRBV3-2) and J is TRBJ2-7; 8 bases are a match to TRBD1. V dropped 4 bases and J dropped 3; count of bases not matched to a gene: 5. The CDR3 runs 14 residues. Germline loops: CDR1 LGHDT, CDR2 YNNKEL (reference sequence). This CDR3 reads CASSLRTGSYEQYF. The CDR3 DNA reads as TGTGCCAGCAGCCTCAGGACAGGGAGCTACGAGCAGTACTTC.

The chain couples TRBV7-3 to TRBJ2-1, with a possible D match to TRBD2 (7 bases). V gave up 4 bases and J gave up 10 bases, with 11 bases separating them. This CDR3 is built from 12 residues. CDR1 is SGHTA, CDR2 FQGTGA, per germline. The CDR3 DNA sequence: TGTGCCAGCAGCTCCCGCGGGGGCGAGCAGTTCTTC. This translates into CASSSRGGEQFF.

This chain connects TRBV5-1 to TRBJ2-7; D may be TRBD2 (5 bases). CDR1 is SGHRS, CDR2 YFSETQ, per germline. The CDR3 runs to 13 residues. Trimming shortened V by 5 bases and J by 2 bases, and 11 bases separated the two germline ends. CDR3 residues: CASSPTGTYEQYF. As DNA, the CDR3 is TGCGCCAGCAGTCCCACCGGGACCTACGAGCAGTACTTC.

This chain joins TRBV19 and TRBJ1-1; possible D gene TRBD1, 5 bases. V lost 7 bases, J lost 5 bases, and 14 bases lay in between. Looked up from germline, CDR1 is LNHDA and CDR2 is SQIVND (reference sequence). The CDR3 has 13 residues. DNA for the CDR3: TGTGCCAGTACTCCTAGGGGTAGGACTGAAGCTTTCTTT. This codes for CASTPRGRTEAFF.

The rearrangement joins TRBV6-6 to TRBJ1-2; no firm D call. The V gene's germline CDR1 is MNHNY and CDR2 SVGAGI (reference sequence). V was shortened by 5 bases and J by 4 bases, with 8 bases between the two germline ends. This CDR3 has 12 amino acids. CDR3 amino acids: CASSPLVYGYTF. The CDR3 bases are TGTGCCAGCAGTCCCCTAGTCTATGGCTACACCTTC.

This chain joins TRBV5-6 and TRBJ1-2; possible D gene TRBD1, 5 bases. CDR3 length equals 13 residues. The V gene lost 4 bases and the J gene lost 8 bases, with 15 bases spanning the gap. CDR1 is SGHDT, CDR2 YYEEEE, per germline. Here the CDR3 DNA reads TGTGCCAGCAGCATTGGCAGGGTTCGGGGCTACACCTTC. Residues: CASSIGRVRGYTF.